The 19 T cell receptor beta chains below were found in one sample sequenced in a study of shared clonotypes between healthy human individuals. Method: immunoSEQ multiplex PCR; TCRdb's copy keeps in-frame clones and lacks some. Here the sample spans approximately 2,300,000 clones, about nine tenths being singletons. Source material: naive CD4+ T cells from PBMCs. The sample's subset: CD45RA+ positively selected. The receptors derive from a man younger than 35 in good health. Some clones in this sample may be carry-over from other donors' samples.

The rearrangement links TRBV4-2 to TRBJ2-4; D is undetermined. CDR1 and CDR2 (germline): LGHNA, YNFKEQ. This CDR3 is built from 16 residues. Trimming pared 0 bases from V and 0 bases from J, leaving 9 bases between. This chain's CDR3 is CASSQDWGPAKNIQYF. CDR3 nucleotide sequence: TGTGCCAGCAGCCAAGATTGGGGTCCAGCCAAAAACATTCAGTACTTC.

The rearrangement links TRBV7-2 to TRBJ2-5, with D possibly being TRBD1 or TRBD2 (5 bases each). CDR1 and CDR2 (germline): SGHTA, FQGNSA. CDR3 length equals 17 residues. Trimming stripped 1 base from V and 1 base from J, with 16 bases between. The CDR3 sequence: CASSLVGTPGTQETQYF. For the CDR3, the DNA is TGTGCCAGCAGCTTAGTAGGGACGCCCGGTACCCAAGAGACCCAGTACTTC.

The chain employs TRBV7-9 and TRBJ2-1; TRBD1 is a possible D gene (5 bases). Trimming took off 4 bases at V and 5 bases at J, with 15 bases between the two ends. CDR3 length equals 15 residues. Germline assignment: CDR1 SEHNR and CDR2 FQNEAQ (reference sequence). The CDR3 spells CASSSLVGPHNEQFF. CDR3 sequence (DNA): TGTGCCAGCAGCTCCCTCGTGGGGCCTCACAATGAGCAGTTCTTC.

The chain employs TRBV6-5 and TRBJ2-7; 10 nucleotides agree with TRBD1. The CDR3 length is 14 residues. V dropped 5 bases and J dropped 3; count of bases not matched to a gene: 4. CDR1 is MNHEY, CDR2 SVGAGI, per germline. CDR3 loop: CASSHRTGGYEQYF. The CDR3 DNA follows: TGTGCCAGCAGTCATCGGACAGGGGGCTACGAGCAGTACTTC.

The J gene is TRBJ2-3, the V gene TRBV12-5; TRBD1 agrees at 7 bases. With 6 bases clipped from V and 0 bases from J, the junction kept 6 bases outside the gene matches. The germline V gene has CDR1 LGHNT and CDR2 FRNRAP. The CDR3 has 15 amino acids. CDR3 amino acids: CASGTGQTSTDTQYF. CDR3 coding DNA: TGTGCTAGTGGCACGGGACAGACTAGCACAGATACGCAGTATTTT.

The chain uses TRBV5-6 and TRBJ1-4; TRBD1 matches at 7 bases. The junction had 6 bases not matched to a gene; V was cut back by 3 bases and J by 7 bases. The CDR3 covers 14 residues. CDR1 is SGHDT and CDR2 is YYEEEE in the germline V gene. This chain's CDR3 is CASSSGQKGEKLFF. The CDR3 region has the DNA TGTGCCAGCAGCTCGGGACAGAAAGGTGAAAAACTGTTTTTT.

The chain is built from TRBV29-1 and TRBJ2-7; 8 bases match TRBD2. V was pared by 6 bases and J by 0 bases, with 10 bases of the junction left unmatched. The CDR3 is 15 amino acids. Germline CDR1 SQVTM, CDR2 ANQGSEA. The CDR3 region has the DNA TGCAGCGTCGCTTCGAGCGGGGGAAGCTCCTACGAGCAGTACTTC. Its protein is CSVASSGGSSYEQYF.

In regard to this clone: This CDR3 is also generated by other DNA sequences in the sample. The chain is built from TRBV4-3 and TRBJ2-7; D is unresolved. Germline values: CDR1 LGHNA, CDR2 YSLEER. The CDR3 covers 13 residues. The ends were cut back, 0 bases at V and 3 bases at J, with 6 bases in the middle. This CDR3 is CASSQERSYEQYF. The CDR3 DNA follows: TGCGCCAGCAGCCAAGAACGGAGCTACGAGCAGTACTTC.

The CDR3 region has the DNA TGTGCCAGCAGCGGATCAGGGGTATCCGGGGAGCTGTTTTTT. Encoded protein: CASSGSGVSGELFF. The chain employs TRBV5-6 and TRBJ2-2; D might be TRBD1 (6 bases). Germline V gene sequence: CDR1 SGHDT, CDR2 YYEEEE. CDR3 size: 14 residues. Trimming left V 4 bases short and J 6 bases short, with 13 bases between.

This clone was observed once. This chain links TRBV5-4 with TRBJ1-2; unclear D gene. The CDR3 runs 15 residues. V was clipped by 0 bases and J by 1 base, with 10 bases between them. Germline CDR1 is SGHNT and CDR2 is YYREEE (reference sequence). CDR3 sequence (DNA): TGTGCCAGCAGCTTGGCCTTTACTGTTAACTATGGCTACACCTTC. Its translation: CASSLAFTVNYGYTF.

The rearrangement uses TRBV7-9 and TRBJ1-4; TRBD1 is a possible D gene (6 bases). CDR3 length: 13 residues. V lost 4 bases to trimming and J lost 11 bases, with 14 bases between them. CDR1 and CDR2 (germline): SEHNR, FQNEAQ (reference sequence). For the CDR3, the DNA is TGTGCCAGCAGCTCAGGGCCCCAGGGGAAACTGTTTTTT. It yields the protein CASSSGPQGKLFF.

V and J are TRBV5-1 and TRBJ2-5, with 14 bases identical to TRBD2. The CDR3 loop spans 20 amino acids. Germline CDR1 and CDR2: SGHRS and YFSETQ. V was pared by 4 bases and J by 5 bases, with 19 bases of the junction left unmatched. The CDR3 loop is CASSTTAKIPGLAGVETQYF. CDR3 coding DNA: TGCGCCAGCAGCACGACAGCAAAAATCCCGGGACTAGCGGGAGTTGAGACCCAGTACTTC.

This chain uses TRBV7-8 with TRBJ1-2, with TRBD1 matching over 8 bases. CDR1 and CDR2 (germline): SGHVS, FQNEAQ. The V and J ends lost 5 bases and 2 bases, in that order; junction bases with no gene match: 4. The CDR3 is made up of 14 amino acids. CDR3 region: CASSARGLNYGYTF. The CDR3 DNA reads TGTGCCAGCAGCGCCAGGGGGCTGAACTATGGCTACACCTTC.

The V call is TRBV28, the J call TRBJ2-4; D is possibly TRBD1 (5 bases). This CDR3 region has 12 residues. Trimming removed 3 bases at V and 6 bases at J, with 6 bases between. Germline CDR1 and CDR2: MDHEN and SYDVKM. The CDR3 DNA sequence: TGTGCCAGCAGTTTGGGGCTAAACATTCAGTACTTC. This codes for CASSLGLNIQYF. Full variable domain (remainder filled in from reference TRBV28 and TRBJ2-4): DVKVTQSSRYLVKRTGEKVFLECVQDMDHENMFWYRQDPGLGLRLIYFSYDVKMKEKGDIPEGYSVSREKKERFSLILESASTNQTSMYLCASSLGLNIQYFGAGTRLSVL.

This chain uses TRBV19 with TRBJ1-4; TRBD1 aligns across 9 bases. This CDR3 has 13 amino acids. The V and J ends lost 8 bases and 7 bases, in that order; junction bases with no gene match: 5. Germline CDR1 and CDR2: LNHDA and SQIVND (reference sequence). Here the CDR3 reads CASAGTGIEKLFF. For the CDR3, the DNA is TGTGCCAGTGCCGGGACAGGGATTGAAAAACTGTTTTTT.

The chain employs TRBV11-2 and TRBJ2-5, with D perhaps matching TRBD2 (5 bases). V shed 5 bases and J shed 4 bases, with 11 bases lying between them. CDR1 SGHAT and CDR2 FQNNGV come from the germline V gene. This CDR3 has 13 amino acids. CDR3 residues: CASSRSGRETQYF. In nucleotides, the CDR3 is TGTGCCAGCAGCCGCAGCGGAAGAGAGACCCAGTACTTC.

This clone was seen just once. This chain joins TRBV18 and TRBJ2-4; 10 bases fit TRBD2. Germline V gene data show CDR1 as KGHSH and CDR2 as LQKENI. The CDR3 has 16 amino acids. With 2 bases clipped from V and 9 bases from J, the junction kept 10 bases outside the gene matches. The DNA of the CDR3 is TGTGCCAGCTCACCAAGGGCTAGCGGGAGTTTCGGCATTCAGTACTTC. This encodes CASSPRASGSFGIQYF.

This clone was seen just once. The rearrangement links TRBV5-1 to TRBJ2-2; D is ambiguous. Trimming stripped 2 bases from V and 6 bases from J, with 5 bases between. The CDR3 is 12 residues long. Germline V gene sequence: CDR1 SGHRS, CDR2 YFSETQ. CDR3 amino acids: CASSFESGELFF. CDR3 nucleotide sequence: TGCGCCAGCAGCTTTGAGTCCGGGGAGCTGTTTTTT.

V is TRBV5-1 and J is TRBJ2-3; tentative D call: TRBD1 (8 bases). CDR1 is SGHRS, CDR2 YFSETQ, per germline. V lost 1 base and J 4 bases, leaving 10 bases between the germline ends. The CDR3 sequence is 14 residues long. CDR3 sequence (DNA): TGCGCCAGCAGCTTGACAGGGGGGGCAGATACGCAGTATTTT. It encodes CASSLTGGADTQYF.